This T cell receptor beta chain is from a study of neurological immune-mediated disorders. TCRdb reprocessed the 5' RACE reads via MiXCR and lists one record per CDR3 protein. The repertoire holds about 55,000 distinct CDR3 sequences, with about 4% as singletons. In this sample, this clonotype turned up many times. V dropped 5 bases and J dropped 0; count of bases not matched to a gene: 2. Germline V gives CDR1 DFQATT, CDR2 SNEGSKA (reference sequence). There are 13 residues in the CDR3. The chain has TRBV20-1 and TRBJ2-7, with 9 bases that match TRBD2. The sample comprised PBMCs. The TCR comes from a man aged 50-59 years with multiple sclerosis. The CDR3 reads CSALSGSSYEQYF. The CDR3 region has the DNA TGCAGTGCTCTTAGCGGGAGCTCCTACGAGCAGTACTTC.